Reported below is one T cell receptor (beta chain). Ten or more counts support this clonotype. The antigen it recognizes is unknown. No base-level quality is on record; no much larger clone is a single base apart. This sample was taken from a study of T cells in Graves' hyperthyroidism and ophthalmopathy (dated by TCRdb to between 2018 and 2021). In the study overall: Peripheral blood samples were taken at initial diagnosis, before any treatment was given. A discovery cohort of about 95 patients, 43 with Graves' ophthalmopathy and fewer than 65 with stable Graves' hyperthyroidism, was used to find distinguishing TCR V-J signatures. After blood sampling, hyperthyroidism patients were treated with methimazole at a starting dose of 30 mg daily, and ophthalmopathy patients were treated with high-dose intravenous methylprednisolone. In several Graves' hyperthyroidism patients, the study also compared T-cell repertoires from thyroid tissue with T-cell repertoires from blood. Prospective prediction of ophthalmopathy was tested in an independent validation cohort consisting of roughly 19 hyperthyroidism patients and more than 15 patients who later progressed to ophthalmopathy. According to the paper, TCR Vbeta CDR3 sequencing was carried out on approximately 140 peripheral blood samples, which came from around 43 ophthalmopathy, 70 to 80 hyperthyroidism and some 17 progressor patients. The 75 to 100 discovery patients were divided at random into training and test sets in a 7:3 ratio.

V is trimmed back by 2 bases and J by 6 bases, and the junction contains 7 bases that no gene match accounts for. From the germline V gene, CDR1 is ENHRY and CDR2 is SYGVKD. Spanning cysteine to phenylalanine, the CDR3 consists of 14 amino acids. Only the CDR3 DNA is retained, 42 bases long and in frame from the first base. Study-wide conclusions, independent of this receptor: A model built on a 13 V-J signature distinguished ophthalmopathy from stable hyperthyroidism, reaching 87.88% sensitivity and 81.08% specificity in cross-validation and 80%/75% in testing. In validation, progression to ophthalmopathy was predicted by the model with more than 65% sensitivity and roughly 76% specificity, a median of roughly 6 months before onset. Most expanded thyroid clonotypes (frequency above 0.001) were also detected in blood, a finding suggesting that blood repertoires may reflect thyroid immune responses. No statistical method was used to fix the sample size in advance, and group allocation was not hidden from the investigators.

A patient counted as having stable Graves' hyperthyroidism if no progression to ophthalmopathy occurred over 18 months of follow-up. Hyperthyroidism patients were newly diagnosed, with disease duration under 2 months, and aged 18 to 65 years. Any patient with an uncontrolled infection, another autoimmune disease, pregnancy or lactation was excluded. Diagnoses were established on the basis of clinical symptoms, serum thyroxine and TRAb, thyroid ultrasound, and orbital computed tomography. Ficoll-Paque density gradient centrifugation was used to isolate PBMCs from under 11 ml of fresh peripheral blood. Trizol reagent was used to extract total RNA, and RNA quality was then checked on an Agilent 2100 Bioanalyzer. Amplification of TCR beta CDR3 regions was carried out from RNA transcripts. The first round of RT-PCR for the TCR CDR3 was performed with the HTBI primer set and the Qiagen OneStep RT-PCR kit. The libraries were constructed in a second round of multiplex PCR and then size-selected and purified. The libraries were sequenced on an Illumina HiSeq2000 using paired-end 100 bp reads. Processing in the source paper ran as follows. Raw data were processed with SOAPnuke, discarding reads with adapters, uncalled bases, mean Phred below 15, or no exact constant-primer or identifier match. High-quality paired reads were merged using COPE v1.2.5, and each unique nucleotide sequence was defined as a clonotype. Clonotypes were aligned to IMGT TRBV, TRBD and TRBJ reference segments using MiTCR v1.1. The analysis was restricted to V-J combinations with a frequency above 0.0001, which together covered 99.2% of the repertoires. The TCS score was defined as the ratio of F50 (clonal expansion) to E x V (chaos), calculated using BLOSUM62-based TCRdist between CDR3 peptides within each V-J. Welch's t-statistics and random forest reduced several hundred V-J features to roughly 13, which were used in a naive Bayes classifier (R e1071). The public reads were run again by TCRdb, first through fastp at Q25 and then through MiXCR, and only productive beta chains were kept. Each record represents a unique CDR3 protein, reported with the most common genes and DNA among its rows. TCRdb, not the authors, supplied the V and J calls. This sample gives about 300,000 distinct CDR3 sequences in total; roughly 17% of them show up just once. The ten largest clones take up around 33% of the sample.

The V and J segments used are TRBV10-3 and TRBJ2-7; 7 bases in between match TRBD2. The source material was blood. The sequence was collected from a man aged 25 to 40 with Graves' hyperthyroidism. The DNA is TGTGCCATCAGTGAGAATCGGGAGGTTGGCGAGCAGTACTTC. It is translated as CAISENREVGEQYF.